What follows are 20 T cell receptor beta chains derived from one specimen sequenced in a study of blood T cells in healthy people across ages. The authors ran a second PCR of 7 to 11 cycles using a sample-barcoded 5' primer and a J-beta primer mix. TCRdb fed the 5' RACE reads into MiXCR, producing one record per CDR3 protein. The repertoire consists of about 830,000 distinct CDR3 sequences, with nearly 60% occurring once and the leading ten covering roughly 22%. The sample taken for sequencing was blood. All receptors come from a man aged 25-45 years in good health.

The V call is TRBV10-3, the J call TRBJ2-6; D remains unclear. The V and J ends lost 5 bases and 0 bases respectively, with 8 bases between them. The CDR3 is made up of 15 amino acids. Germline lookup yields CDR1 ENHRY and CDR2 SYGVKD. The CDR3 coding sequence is TGTGCCATCAGTCTACATGGCTCTGGGGCCAACGTCCTGACTTTC. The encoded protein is CAISLHGSGANVLTF.

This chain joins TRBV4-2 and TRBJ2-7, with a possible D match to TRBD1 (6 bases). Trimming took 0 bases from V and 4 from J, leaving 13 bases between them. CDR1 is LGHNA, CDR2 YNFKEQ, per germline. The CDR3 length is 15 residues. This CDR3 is CASSQDRQGLYEQYF. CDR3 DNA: TGTGCCAGCAGCCAAGATCGGCAGGGGTTGTACGAGCAGTACTTC.

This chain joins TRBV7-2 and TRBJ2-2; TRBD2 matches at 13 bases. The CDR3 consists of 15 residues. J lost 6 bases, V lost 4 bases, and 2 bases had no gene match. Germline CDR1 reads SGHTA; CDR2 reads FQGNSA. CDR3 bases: TGTGCCAGCAGCTACACTAGCGGGAGGGCCGGGGAGCTGTTTTTT. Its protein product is CASSYTSGRAGELFF.

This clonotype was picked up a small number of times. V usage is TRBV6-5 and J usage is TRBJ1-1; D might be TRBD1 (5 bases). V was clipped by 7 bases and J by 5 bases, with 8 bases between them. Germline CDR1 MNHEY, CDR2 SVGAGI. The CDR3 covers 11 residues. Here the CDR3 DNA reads TGTGCCAGCAAGGAGGGGACTGAAGCTTTCTTT. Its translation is CASKEGTEAFF.

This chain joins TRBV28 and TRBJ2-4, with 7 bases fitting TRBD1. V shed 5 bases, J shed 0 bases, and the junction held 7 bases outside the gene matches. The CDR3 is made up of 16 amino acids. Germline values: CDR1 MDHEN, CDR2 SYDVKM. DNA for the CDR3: TGTGCCAGCAGTGTTACAGGGGCCCTAGCCAAAAACATTCAGTACTTC. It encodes CASSVTGALAKNIQYF.

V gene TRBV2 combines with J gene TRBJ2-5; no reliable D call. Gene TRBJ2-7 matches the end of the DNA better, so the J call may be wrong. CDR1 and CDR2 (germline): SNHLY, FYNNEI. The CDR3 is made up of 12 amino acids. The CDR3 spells CASRAQTYEQYF. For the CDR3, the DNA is TGTGCCAGCAGGGCCCAGACCTACGAGCAGTACTTC.

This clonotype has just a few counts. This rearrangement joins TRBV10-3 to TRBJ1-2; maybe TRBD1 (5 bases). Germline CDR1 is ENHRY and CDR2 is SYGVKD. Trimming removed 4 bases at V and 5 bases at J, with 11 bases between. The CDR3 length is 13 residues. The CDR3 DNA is TGTGCCATCAGTGCGGATGGGGGGTATGGCTACACCTTC. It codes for CAISADGGYGYTF.

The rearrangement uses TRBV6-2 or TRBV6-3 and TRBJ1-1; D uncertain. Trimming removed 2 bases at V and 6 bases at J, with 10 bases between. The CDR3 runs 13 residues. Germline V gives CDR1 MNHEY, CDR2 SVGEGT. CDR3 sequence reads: CASSYPPGAEAFF. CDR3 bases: TGTGCCAGCAGTTACCCTCCAGGCGCTGAAGCTTTCTTT.

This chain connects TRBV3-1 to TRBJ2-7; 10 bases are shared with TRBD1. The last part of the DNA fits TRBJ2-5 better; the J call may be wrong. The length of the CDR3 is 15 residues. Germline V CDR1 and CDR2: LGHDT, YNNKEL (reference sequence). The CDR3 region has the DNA TGTGCCAGCAGCCATCTGGGACAGGGGAAAGAGACCCAGTACTTC. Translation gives CASSHLGQGKETQYF.

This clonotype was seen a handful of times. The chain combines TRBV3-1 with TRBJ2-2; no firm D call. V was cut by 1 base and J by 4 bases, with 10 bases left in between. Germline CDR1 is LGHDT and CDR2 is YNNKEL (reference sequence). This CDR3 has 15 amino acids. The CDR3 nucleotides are TGTGCCAGCAGCCAAGGGCAGTGGGGCACCGGGGAGCTGTTTTTT. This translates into CASSQGQWGTGELFF.

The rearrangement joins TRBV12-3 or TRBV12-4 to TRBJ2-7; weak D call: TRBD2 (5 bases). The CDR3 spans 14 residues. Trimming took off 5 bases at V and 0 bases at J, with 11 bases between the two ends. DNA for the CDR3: TGTGCCAGCAGTCCTGACTACTCCTCCTACGAGCAGTACTTC. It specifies CASSPDYSSYEQYF.

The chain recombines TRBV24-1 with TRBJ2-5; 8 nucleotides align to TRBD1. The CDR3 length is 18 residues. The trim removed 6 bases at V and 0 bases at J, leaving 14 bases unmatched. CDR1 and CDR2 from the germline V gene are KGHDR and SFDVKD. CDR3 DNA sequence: TGTGCCACCAGTCCCAGGACTCGACAGGGGAGGTACCAAGAGACCCAGTACTTC. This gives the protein CATSPRTRQGRYQETQYF.

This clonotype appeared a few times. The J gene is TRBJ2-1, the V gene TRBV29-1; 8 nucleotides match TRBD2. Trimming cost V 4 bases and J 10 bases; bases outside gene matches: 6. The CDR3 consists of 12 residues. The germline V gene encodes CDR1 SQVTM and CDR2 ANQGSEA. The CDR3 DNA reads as TGCAGCGTTGCGCGGGAGGAGAGCGAGCAGTTCTTC. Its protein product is CSVAREESEQFF.

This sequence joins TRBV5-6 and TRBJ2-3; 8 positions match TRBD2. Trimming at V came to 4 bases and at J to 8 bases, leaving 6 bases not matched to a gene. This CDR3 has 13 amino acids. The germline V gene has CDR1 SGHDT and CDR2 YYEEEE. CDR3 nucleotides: TGTGCCAGCAGCGAAGATGCGGGGGGTACGCAGTATTTT. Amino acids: CASSEDAGGTQYF.

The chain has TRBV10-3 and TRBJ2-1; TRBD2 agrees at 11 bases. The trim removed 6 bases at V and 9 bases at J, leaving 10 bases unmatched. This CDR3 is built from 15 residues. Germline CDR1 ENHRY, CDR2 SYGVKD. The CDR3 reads CAISTSGGLRGEQFF. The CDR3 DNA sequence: TGTGCCATCAGCACTAGCGGGGGCCTCCGCGGTGAGCAGTTCTTC.

The CDR3 loop is CASSQGSTGYDHEQYF. The CDR3 coding sequence is TGCGCCAGCAGCCAGGGATCGACAGGGTACGACCACGAGCAGTACTTC. This rearrangement joins TRBV4-3 to TRBJ2-7, with 7 bases that match TRBD1. V shed 3 bases and J 5 bases; nucleotides not matched to a gene: 13. Per the germline V gene, CDR1 is LGHNA and CDR2 is YSLEER. This CDR3 has 16 residues.

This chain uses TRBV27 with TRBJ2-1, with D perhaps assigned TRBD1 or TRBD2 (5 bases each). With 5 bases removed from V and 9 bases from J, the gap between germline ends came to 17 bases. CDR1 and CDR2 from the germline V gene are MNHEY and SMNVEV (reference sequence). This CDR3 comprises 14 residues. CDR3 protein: CASSPGTDVGEQFF. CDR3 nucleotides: TGTGCCAGCAGTCCGGGGACGGACGTGGGTGAGCAGTTCTTC.

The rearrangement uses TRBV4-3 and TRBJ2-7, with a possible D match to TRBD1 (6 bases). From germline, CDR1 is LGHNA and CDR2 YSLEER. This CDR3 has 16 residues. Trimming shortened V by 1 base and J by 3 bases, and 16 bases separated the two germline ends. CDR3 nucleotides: TGCGCCAGCAGCCAAGGGGGGCAGGGAGTAAGCTACGAGCAGTACTTC. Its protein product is CASSQGGQGVSYEQYF.

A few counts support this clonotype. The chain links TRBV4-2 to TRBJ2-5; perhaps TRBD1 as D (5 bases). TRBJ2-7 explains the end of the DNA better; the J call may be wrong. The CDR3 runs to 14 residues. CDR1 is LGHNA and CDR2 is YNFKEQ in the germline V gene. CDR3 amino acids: CASSQAGADYEQYF. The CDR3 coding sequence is TGTGCCAGCAGCCAAGCTGGGGCAGACTACGAGCAGTACTTC.

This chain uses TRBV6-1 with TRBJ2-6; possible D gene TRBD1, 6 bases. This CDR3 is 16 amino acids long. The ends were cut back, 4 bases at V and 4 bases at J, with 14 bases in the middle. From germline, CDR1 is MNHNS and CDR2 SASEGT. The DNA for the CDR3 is TGTGCCAGCAGTGTCAATTGGGGGCTCGGGGCCAACGTCCTGACTTTC. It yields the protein CASSVNWGLGANVLTF.